This T cell receptor (beta chain) was captured by sequencing in a study of T cells in Graves' hyperthyroidism and ophthalmopathy. In its sample, this clonotype was seen many times. Germline CDR1 is SNHLY and CDR2 is FYNNEI. CDR3 size: 15 residues. The V segment lost 6 bases and the J segment 6 bases; nucleotides outside the gene matches: 11. RNA transcripts yielded amplified TCR beta CDR3 regions. Using the HTBI primer set, a first-round RT-PCR was run on the TCR CDR3. MiXCR, run by TCRdb on the multiplex PCR reads, gives a single entry per CDR3 protein. The data contain about 640,000 distinct CDR3 sequences, around 21% of them seen just once; the ten biggest clones take up over 30%.

The genes are TRBV2 and TRBJ1-5, with TRBD1 identical over 7 bases. Sequenced input: blood. The clonotype originates from a man younger than 40 with Graves' ophthalmopathy. This CDR3 reads CASRELTGKGQPQHF. For the CDR3, the DNA is TGTGCCAGCAGGGAACTGACAGGGAAGGGTCAGCCCCAGCATTTT.